This T cell receptor (beta chain) was observed in a study of blood T cell repertoires in COVID-19. Study information: Collection of acute and convalescent COVID-19 samples took place in the United States, Italy and Spain. T cells, B-cell-depleted T cells, or PBMCs supplied cDNA or gDNA.

Germline V lookup: CDR1 LGHNA, CDR2 YNFKEQ. V lost 1 base and J 4 bases, leaving 14 bases between the germline ends. This CDR3 spans 16 amino acids. In the source study's methods: Amplifying reference gene primers gave estimates of nucleated cell counts. Libraries were prepared by immunoSEQ multiplex PCR; TCRdb keeps only in-frame clonotypes and omits some of them. V, J and clone size derive from that table, while D and trimming were established from the DNA sequence. The sample includes more than 80,000 clones, around nine tenths of them seen just once. Patients of the Seattle cohort, enrolled during active infection, were followed longitudinally.

Sequenced material: peripheral blood. This receptor was obtained from a woman aged 60-70 years with COVID-19, enrolled during active disease. The chain links TRBV4-2 to TRBJ1-3; no clear D gene. In DNA, the CDR3 is TGTGCCAGCAGCCAAGGCGGGGAGGGATCGGGAAACACCATATATTTT. Its translation: CASSQGGEGSGNTIYF.